The source of this T cell receptor (beta chain) is a study of blood T cell repertoires in COVID-19. Study context: The study drew acute and convalescent COVID-19 samples from the United States, Italy and Spain. Sources were T cells, B-cell-depleted T cells, or PBMCs; the material itself was cDNA or gDNA.

The V gene's germline CDR1 is ENHRY and CDR2 SYGVKD. V was trimmed by 4 bases and J by 6 bases, leaving 11 bases between them. This CDR3 comprises 13 residues. In the original workflow: Nucleated cell counts were estimated from reference gene primer amplification. Profiling relied on immunoSEQ multiplex PCR, and the TCRdb table lists in-frame clones only, not all of them. V and J calls and clone size are those listed in that table; D and trimming were worked out from the DNA. This sample has some 170,000 clones; about nine tenths occur once, and the top ten carry approximately 4.1%. The clonotype comes from a woman aged 55-69 years who had recovered from COVID-19. The chain combines TRBV10-3 with TRBJ2-3; D not certain. The specimen was peripheral blood. This CDR3 is CAISAPLLDTQYF. The DNA for the CDR3 is TGTGCCATCAGTGCCCCGTTATTGGATACGCAGTATTTT.